This T cell receptor (beta chain) was retrieved from a study of blood T cell repertoires in COVID-19. Turning to the study itself: Samples representing acute and convalescent COVID-19 were sourced from the United States, Italy and Spain. T cells, B-cell-depleted T cells, or PBMCs provided the cDNA or gDNA that served as material.

Methods used by the authors: Nucleated cell number was recorded as an estimate derived from reference gene primer amplification. Libraries were prepared by immunoSEQ multiplex PCR; TCRdb keeps only in-frame clonotypes and omits some of them. V and J calls and clone size are given by that table; D and trimming were obtained from the DNA. Among hundreds of thousands of clones listed, roughly 88% were seen once. Deletions cut 4 bases from V and 5 bases from J, with 14 bases between. The germline V gene has CDR1 SGHVS and CDR2 FNYEAQ. This CDR3 contains 15 residues. This chain links TRBV7-6 with TRBJ2-2, with D possibly TRBD2 on 6 matching bases. The receptor was derived from a man older than 75 with acute or convalescent COVID-19. Sequencing used peripheral blood. This chain's CDR3 is CASSWDRDFTGELFF. The CDR3 bases are TGTGCCAGCAGCTGGGACCGGGACTTTACCGGGGAGCTGTTTTTT.